Each of the 4 T cell receptor beta chains below was sequenced from the same sample in a study of T cell clones after liver transplantation. Clones were read by immunoSEQ multiplex PCR, and TCRdb kept only the in-frame ones, dropping some. The sample shows about 76,000 clones, around four fifths of them seen only once. Sequencing was performed on CD4+ T cells from blood, taken at the 22-month timepoint. The receptors were gathered from a human patient who received a liver transplant. Some T cells may originate from the graft donor.

The chain is built from TRBV4-1 and TRBJ2-1; D call uncertain. Looked up from germline, CDR1 is MGHRA and CDR2 is YSYEKL. The CDR3 totals 16 residues. Between the trimmed V and J ends, which lost 4 bases and 3 bases, there was a span of 16 bases. The DNA of the CDR3 is TGCGCCAGCAGCCGAATCTCGATAGCAGACTACAATGAGCAGTTCTTC. Translation gives CASSRISIADYNEQFF.

The gene calls are TRBV7-2 and TRBJ2-5; D not certain. The CDR3 consists of 12 residues. Germline CDR1 reads SGHTA; CDR2 reads FQGNSA. The V end lost 1 base, the J end lost 10 bases, and 10 bases lay between the germline ends. CDR3 sequence: CASSLEGFNQYF. CDR3 bases: TGTGCCAGCAGCTTAGAGGGTTTCAACCAGTACTTC.

CDR3 amino acids: CASSERGGDGDTQYF. DNA of the CDR3: TGCGCCAGCAGCGAAAGGGGCGGGGATGGGGATACGCAGTATTTT. This rearrangement joins TRBV4-1 to TRBJ2-3; a possible D gene is TRBD2 (6 bases). Per germline, CDR1 MGHRA and CDR2 YSYEKL. This CDR3 spans 15 amino acids. V was shortened by 5 bases and J by 6 bases, with 18 bases between the two germline ends.

The CDR3 region has the DNA TGTGCCAGCAGCTCTCGGCAGCGGTATTACCAAGAGACCCAGTACTTC. Its translation is CASSSRQRYYQETQYF. The V and J genes are TRBV5-6 and TRBJ2-5; D perhaps matches TRBD2 (5 bases). The germline CDR1 and CDR2 sequences are SGHDT and YYEEEE. V was trimmed by 3 bases and J by 0 bases, leaving 15 bases between them. This CDR3 comprises 16 residues.